This passage covers 29 T cell receptor beta chains from one sample sequenced in a study of shared clonotypes between healthy human individuals (dated by TCRdb to the early 2020s). The method behind the library was the immunoSEQ multiplex PCR assay. This immuneACCESS table, as held by TCRdb, lists in-frame sequences with V and J called but not all clones. Of the missing ones, under half trace to an unresolved V gene in checked studies; the others have no known cause. In this sample the table shows some 500,000 clones, 90% to 96% of which occur a single time. The top ten constitute around 0.067% of the sample. Source material: naive CD4+ T cells sorted from blood. Sample cell subset or site, as interpreted from the label and publication: CD45RA+ positively selected. All receptors come from a woman in her twenties or thirties in good health.

The V call is TRBV7-6, the J call TRBJ1-4; 9 bases align to TRBD1. V shed 3 bases, J shed 6 bases, and the junction held 2 bases outside the gene matches. Germline-derived CDR1 and CDR2 are SGHVS and FNYEAQ. The CDR3 consists of 14 residues. Here the CDR3 DNA reads TGTGCCAGCAGCTTGACAGGGGGTGATGAAAAACTGTTTTTT. The encoded protein is CASSLTGGDEKLFF. The variable domain in full, completed from reference TRBV7-6 and TRBJ1-4, reads GAGVSQSPRYKVTKRGQDVALRCDPISGHVSLYWYRQALGQGPEFLTYFNYEAQQDKSGLPNDRFSAERPEGSISTLTIQRTEQRDSAMYRCASSLTGGDEKLFFGSGTQLSVL.

The chain employs TRBV5-4 and TRBJ1-2, with a weak D call TRBD1 (6 bases). V lost 4 bases and J 2 bases, leaving 18 bases between the germline ends. The CDR3 has 16 amino acids. CDR1 SGHNT and CDR2 YYREEE come from the germline V gene (reference sequence). The chain's CDR3 is CASSRGQGILNYGYTF. The CDR3, as DNA: TGTGCCAGCAGCCGTGGGCAGGGGATTTTGAACTATGGCTACACCTTC.

The V call is TRBV28, the J call TRBJ1-1, with 7 bases matching TRBD1. V was clipped by 3 bases and J by 0 bases; unmatched bases: 1. This CDR3 has 14 amino acids. Germline V CDR1 and CDR2: MDHEN, SYDVKM. CDR3 bases: TGTGCCAGCAGTTTGGACAGGATGAACACTGAAGCTTTCTTT. This sequence encodes CASSLDRMNTEAFF.

The V and J genes are TRBV18 and TRBJ2-2; unclear D gene. Trimming took 1 base from V and 4 from J, leaving 10 bases between them. The CDR3 runs to 15 residues. Per germline, CDR1 KGHSH and CDR2 LQKENI. For the CDR3, the DNA is TGTGCCAGCTCACCACTACCCGAGGCCACCGGGGAGCTGTTTTTT. Encoded protein: CASSPLPEATGELFF. Combining the CDR3 with reference TRBV18 and TRBJ2-2 gives the whole variable domain NAGVMQNPRHLVRRRGQEARLRCSPMKGHSHVYWYRQLPEEGLKFMVYLQKENIIDESGMPKERFSAEFPKEGPSILRIQQVVRGDSAAYFCASSPLPEATGELFFGEGSRLTVL.

The V and J genes are TRBV28 and TRBJ2-5; 9 nucleotides agree with TRBD1. Matching the DNA end better, TRBJ2-7 makes the J call doubtful. This CDR3 spans 15 amino acids. Germline lookup yields CDR1 MDHEN and CDR2 SYDVKM. CDR3 loop: CASRAGTGTTYEQYF. Here the CDR3 DNA reads TGTGCCAGCAGGGCCGGGACAGGGACTACCTACGAGCAGTACTTC.

The DNA of the CDR3 is TGTGCCAGCAGCGCGTACCCAGGACAGCTGGGAGAAAAACTGTTTTTT. Translation: CASSAYPGQLGEKLFF. This chain uses TRBV9 with TRBJ1-4; maybe TRBD1 (6 bases). With 3 bases removed from V and 8 bases from J, the gap between germline ends came to 20 bases. Germline-derived CDR1 and CDR2 are SGDLS and YYNGEE. The CDR3 runs to 16 residues.

This chain links TRBV5-5 with TRBJ1-2; tentative D call: TRBD1 (6 bases). This CDR3 comprises 14 residues. The germline V gene encodes CDR1 SGHKS and CDR2 YYEKEE (reference sequence). V was clipped by 2 bases and J by 4 bases, with 12 bases between them. This CDR3 reads CASSFRGLVYGYTF. CDR3 sequence (DNA): TGTGCCAGCAGCTTCAGGGGACTCGTCTATGGCTACACCTTC.

The J gene is TRBJ2-3, the V gene TRBV28; D is possibly TRBD1 (5 bases). This CDR3 comprises 18 residues. V lost 7 bases, J lost 2 bases, and 25 bases lay in between. Germline CDR1 and CDR2: MDHEN and SYDVKM. The DNA of the CDR3 is TGTGCCAGCATTCCTCGGGTGGGGCAGAAAGAAAACACAGATACGCAGTATTTT. It codes for CASIPRVGQKENTDTQYF. The full variable domain, completed using reference TRBV28 and TRBJ2-3, is DVKVTQSSRYLVKRTGEKVFLECVQDMDHENMFWYRQDPGLGLRLIYFSYDVKMKEKGDIPEGYSVSREKKERFSLILESASTNQTSMYLCASIPRVGQKENTDTQYFGPGTRLTVL.

V is TRBV15 and J is TRBJ1-4; D unclear. The CDR3 contains 11 residues. Looked up from germline, CDR1 is LNHNV and CDR2 is YYDKDF (reference sequence). V was shortened by 7 bases and J by 5 bases, with 5 bases between the two germline ends. The CDR3 spells CATTTNEKLFF. In DNA, the CDR3 is TGTGCCACCACCACGAATGAAAAACTGTTTTTT.

The chain uses TRBV27 and TRBJ2-7; D possibly matches TRBD1 or TRBD2 (5 bases each). The V gene's germline CDR1 is MNHEY and CDR2 SMNVEV (reference sequence). The CDR3 loop spans 14 amino acids. V gave up 6 bases and J gave up 7 bases, with 19 bases separating them. CDR3 in DNA: TGTGCCAGCAGCAGTGACGGGACGGGGCCGGAGCAGTACTTC. Its protein is CASSSDGTGPEQYF.

This rearrangement joins TRBV18 to TRBJ1-2; a weak D match, TRBD1 (5 bases). Germline CDR1 is KGHSH and CDR2 is LQKENI. This CDR3 is 15 amino acids long. V was trimmed by 6 bases and J by 2 bases, leaving 16 bases between them. The chain's CDR3 is CASSAWDGANYGYTF. DNA of the CDR3: TGTGCCAGCTCGGCTTGGGACGGGGCGAACTATGGCTACACCTTC.

The rearrangement uses TRBV5-1 and TRBJ2-1, with D unclear. CDR1 SGHRS and CDR2 YFSETQ come from the germline V gene. V lost 2 bases to trimming and J lost 1 base, with 4 bases between them. This CDR3 is built from 13 residues. The CDR3 region is CASSFLSYNEQFF. The CDR3 bases are TGCGCCAGCAGCTTCCTATCCTACAATGAGCAGTTCTTC.

The V call is TRBV10-2, the J call TRBJ2-1; D gene unclear. In germline, CDR1 is WSHSY, CDR2 SAAADI. This CDR3 has 13 amino acids. The V end was cut by 4 bases, the J end by 5 bases, with 9 bases between. The CDR3 spells CASSALTDNEQFF. Here the CDR3 DNA reads TGCGCCAGCAGTGCTCTCACCGACAATGAGCAGTTCTTC.

The chain joins TRBV29-1 to TRBJ2-5, with D perhaps matching TRBD1 (6 bases). With the DNA end fitting TRBJ2-7 better, the J assignment may be wrong. CDR3 length equals 11 residues. The V gene's germline CDR1 is SQVTM and CDR2 ANQGSEA. The CDR3 coding sequence is TGCAGCGCAAAGAGGGACATCGAGCAGTACTTC. It translates to CSAKRDIEQYF.

This sequence joins TRBV6-1 and TRBJ2-7; the match to TRBD2 covers 12 bases. V shed 5 bases and J 10 bases; nucleotides not matched to a gene: 3. From germline, CDR1 is MNHNS and CDR2 SASEGT. This CDR3 contains 12 residues. For the CDR3, the DNA is TGTGCCAGCAGTCGGACTAGCGGGAACCAGTACTTC. Translation: CASSRTSGNQYF.

This chain uses TRBV27 with TRBJ1-2; D perhaps matches TRBD1 (6 bases). Germline lookup yields CDR1 MNHEY and CDR2 SMNVEV (reference sequence). Between the trimmed V and J ends, which lost 5 bases and 6 bases, there was a span of 10 bases. The CDR3 is made up of 12 amino acids. CDR3 amino acids: CASSPTGNGYTF. The CDR3 DNA sequence: TGTGCCAGCAGTCCGACAGGTAATGGCTACACCTTC.

The chain uses TRBV2 and TRBJ2-2; D remains ambiguous. The CDR3 is made up of 13 amino acids. CDR1 SNHLY and CDR2 FYNNEI come from the germline V gene. V was trimmed by 5 bases and J by 7 bases, leaving 11 bases between them. Here the CDR3 reads CASSREAGGELFF. CDR3 DNA: TGTGCCAGCAGTCGCGAGGCTGGCGGGGAGCTGTTTTTT.

This chain uses TRBV5-1 with TRBJ2-5; D not certain. CDR1 is SGHRS, CDR2 YFSETQ, per germline. The CDR3 sequence is 16 residues long. The V gene lost 0 bases and the J gene lost 2 bases, with 14 bases spanning the gap. The CDR3 loop is CASSLVPRQAQETQYF. CDR3 DNA sequence: TGCGCCAGCAGCTTGGTACCCAGGCAGGCACAAGAGACCCAGTACTTC.

V is TRBV5-1 and J is TRBJ1-1; weak D call: TRBD1 (6 bases). The CDR3 consists of 14 residues. Germline loops: CDR1 SGHRS, CDR2 YFSETQ. Trimming took off 0 bases at V and 7 bases at J, with 13 bases between the two ends. The CDR3 region is CASSLVGHSGEAFF. The DNA for the CDR3 is TGCGCCAGCAGCTTGGTGGGACATTCGGGTGAAGCTTTCTTT.

The rearrangement joins TRBV28 to TRBJ2-5, with TRBD2 matching over 12 bases. The junction had 9 bases not matched to a gene; V was cut back by 4 bases and J by 0 bases. The CDR3 totals 18 residues. Germline assignment: CDR1 MDHEN and CDR2 SYDVKM. For the CDR3, the DNA is TGTGCCAGCAGTTCATGGGGTGGACTAGCGGGGTACCAAGAGACCCAGTACTTC. This gives the protein CASSSWGGLAGYQETQYF.

The chain is built from TRBV19 and TRBJ2-1; 10 bases fit TRBD2. The CDR3 is 14 amino acids. Trimming removed 6 bases from V and 8 bases from J; junction bases left unmatched: 7. Germline V gene data show CDR1 as LNHDA and CDR2 as SQIVND (reference sequence). This CDR3 is CASSEREGIHEQFF. The DNA for the CDR3 is TGTGCCAGTAGCGAGCGGGAGGGAATCCATGAGCAGTTCTTC.

The V call is TRBV7-9, the J call TRBJ1-3; 7 nucleotides align to TRBD1. The CDR3 sequence is 15 residues long. Germline CDR1 reads SEHNR; CDR2 reads FQNEAQ (reference sequence). Unmatched junction bases numbered 2, after V lost 3 bases and J lost 0 bases. This chain's CDR3 is CASSFRQGSGNTIYF. For the CDR3, the DNA is TGTGCCAGCAGCTTTAGACAGGGCTCTGGAAACACCATATATTTT.

This clone came up once. This chain joins TRBV5-8 and TRBJ2-3; the D gene is possibly TRBD2 (5 bases). Germline CDR1 is SGHTS and CDR2 is YDEGEE. Trimming left V 1 base short and J 6 bases short, with 9 bases between. The CDR3 has 13 residues. Here the CDR3 DNA reads TGTGCCAGCAGCTTGATGTCGGGGGATACGCAGTATTTT. This sequence encodes CASSLMSGDTQYF. The whole variable domain, filled in from reference TRBV5-8 and TRBJ2-3, reads EAGVTQSPTHLIKTRGQQATLRCSPISGHTSVYWYQQALGLGLQFLLWYDEGEERNRGNFPPRFSGRQFPNYSSELNVNALELEDSALYLCASSLMSGDTQYFGPGTRLTVL.

V and J are TRBV28 and TRBJ1-5, with 7 nucleotides matching TRBD1. Trimming took 10 bases from V and 2 from J; bases not matched to a gene: 11. The CDR3 extends over 15 amino acids. CDR1 is MDHEN, CDR2 SYDVKM, per germline. The CDR3 sequence: CANRRAGGGNQPQHF. DNA for the CDR3: TGTGCCAACAGGAGGGCAGGGGGTGGCAATCAGCCCCAGCATTTT.

The table lists this clone with a few counts. The chain has TRBV25-1 and TRBJ1-5, with a weak D call TRBD1 (5 bases). Germline V gene data show CDR1 as MGHDK and CDR2 as SYGVNS. The CDR3 has 14 residues. Trimming took off 2 bases at V and 2 bases at J, with 7 bases between the two ends. CDR3 region: CASSEQGGNQPQHF. For the CDR3, the DNA is TGTGCCAGCAGTGAACAGGGTGGCAATCAGCCCCAGCATTTT.

This chain connects TRBV15 to TRBJ2-2, with D perhaps being TRBD1 or TRBD2 (7 bases each). This CDR3 is built from 14 residues. Trimming removed 3 bases from V and 7 bases from J, with 12 bases in between. Germline V CDR1 and CDR2: LNHNV, YYDKDF (reference sequence). This chain's CDR3 is CATSRGGGGGELFF. CDR3 nucleotides: TGTGCCACCAGCAGGGGAGGGGGCGGCGGGGAGCTGTTTTTT.

The rearrangement joins TRBV5-1 to TRBJ2-6, with 10 bases that match TRBD1. With V trimmed by 2 bases and J by 0 bases, 2 bases remained unmatched. This CDR3 comprises 17 residues. From germline, CDR1 is SGHRS and CDR2 YFSETQ. CDR3 coding DNA: TGCGCCAGCAGCTTCGGGACAGGGGACTCTGGGGCCAACGTCCTGACTTTC. Amino acids: CASSFGTGDSGANVLTF.

The rearrangement joins TRBV11-1 to TRBJ2-2, with 7 bases that match TRBD1. The ends lost 7 bases at V and 4 bases at J; junction bases unmatched: 12. Germline assignment: CDR1 SGHAT and CDR2 FQDESV (reference sequence). This CDR3 has 16 residues. The CDR3 reads CASTYRGPRGTGELFF. In DNA, the CDR3 is TGTGCCAGCACCTACAGGGGCCCCCGTGGCACCGGGGAGCTGTTTTTT.

The J gene is TRBJ2-7, the V gene TRBV11-1; 7 nucleotides match TRBD2. J lost 6 bases, V lost 5 bases, and 7 bases had no gene match. The CDR3 is 13 amino acids. CDR1 is SGHAT, CDR2 FQDESV, per germline (reference sequence). Written as DNA, the CDR3 is TGTGCCAGCAGCCCCCGACTAGCAGGCGAGCAGTACTTC. Its protein product is CASSPRLAGEQYF.